This is a list of T cell receptor beta chains from one sample in a study of T cell responses to AZD1222 COVID-19 vaccine. Data came from immunoSEQ multiplex PCR; TCRdb stores just in-frame clones and leaves some out. This sample yields 110,000 to 150,000 clones, of which more than 85% are seen a single time; 3.5% to 4.5% belongs to the top ten. Specimen: peripheral blood, collected on day 0 of AZD1222 vaccination. The source is an adult in good health. Each CDR3 is given with its conserved first and last residue. The order of the fields is D gene, clone size, J gene, V gene, CDR3 DNA, CDR3 protein. The D gene is left open where the match is weak. Some rows have no size entry. The others give once, few or many, or a class for an expanded clone.

>TRBD2|NA|TRBJ2-1|TRBV27
TGTGCCAGCAGTTCCCGAGGACTAGCGGGAGGCGTTGGGAATGAGCAGTTCTTC
CASSSRGLAGGVGNEQFF
>NA|NA|TRBJ1-2|TRBV19
TGTGCCAGTAGTACCCCAGTCGGAATCTATGGCTACACCTTC
CASSTPVGIYGYTF
>NA|NA|TRBJ2-7|TRBV7-2
TGTGCCAGCAGCCTCCGGACCCGAAACAGGGTTTACGAGCAGTACTTC
CASSLRTRNRVYEQYF
>NA|NA|TRBJ1-5|TRBV24-1
TGTGCCACCAGTGTTTGCGGCAGGGAACAGCCCCAGCATTTT
CATSVCGREQPQHF
>NA|NA|TRBJ2-7|TRBV27
TGTGCCAGCAGTGGTCACCGGGACGGACTCTACGAGCAGTACTTC
CASSGHRDGLYEQYF
>NA|NA|TRBJ1-1|TRBV27
TGTGCCAGCAGTTTATCAAGGAACACTGAAGCTTTCTTT
CASSLSRNTEAFF
>TRBD2|NA|TRBJ2-2|TRBV10-3
TGTGCCATCAGTGTTCCGGGACTAGCGGGAGTGGCCACCGGGGAGCTGTTTTTT
CAISVPGLAGVATGELFF
>TRBD2|NA|TRBJ2-7|TRBV20-1
TGCAGTGCTAGTGAGGTAGTGGGAGGGTCCTACGAGCAGTACTTC
CSASEVVGGSYEQYF
>NA|NA|TRBJ2-5|TRBV18
TGTGCCAGCTCACCGGCAGCGGAGACCCAGTACTTC
CASSPAAETQYF
>TRBD1|NA|TRBJ2-1|TRBV5-1
TGCGCCAGCAGCTCGCCGGGACAGACCTACAATGAGCAGTTCTTC
CASSSPGQTYNEQFF
>NA|NA|TRBJ2-7|TRBV27
TGTGCCAGCAGTTTTGCGACTGAACTCTCCTACGAGCAGTACTTC
CASSFATELSYEQYF
>TRBD1|NA|TRBJ1-2|TRBV7-2
TGTGCCAGCAGCTTAGGTGGGACAGGGGAAGGCTACACCTTC
CASSLGGTGEGYTF
>NA|NA|TRBJ1-1|TRBV20-1
TGCAGTGCCGGGGGCTCTGAAGCTTTCTTT
CSAGGSEAFF
>TRBD1|NA|TRBJ2-7|TRBV5-1
TGCGCCAGCAGCTTAGGGCTGGGACAGGGGGCTTGGGAGCAGTACTTC
CASSLGLGQGAWEQYF
>TRBD1|NA|TRBJ1-2|TRBV6-4
TGTGCCAGCAGTGACCTACCGGGACAGGGCTTATATGGCTACACCTTC
CASSDLPGQGLYGYTF
>TRBD1|NA|TRBJ2-2|TRBV5-1
TGCGCCAGCAGCCTACGGACAGGTGGCACCGGGGAGCTGTTTTTT
CASSLRTGGTGELFF
>TRBD1|NA|TRBJ1-2|TRBV27
TGTGCCAGCCAGGGACAGGGCGTCTATGGCTACACCTTC
CASQGQGVYGYTF
>NA|NA|TRBJ2-5|TRBV3-1/TRBV3-2
TGTGCCAGCAGCCCAGTTTTTCAAGAGACCCAGTACTTC
CASSPVFQETQYF
>NA|NA|TRBJ2-7|TRBV28
TGTGCCAGCAGTTCGGGGGTGTCGCGTTCGGAGCAGTACTTC
CASSSGVSRSEQYF
>TRBD1|NA|TRBJ2-5|TRBV2
TGTGCCAGCAGTTCCGGACAGGGGGCGCTTGGAGAGACCCAGTACTTC
CASSSGQGALGETQYF
>NA|NA|TRBJ2-7|TRBV18
TGTGCCAGCTCATCAGGACCCCACGGCGAGCAGTACTTC
CASSSGPHGEQYF
>TRBD1|NA|TRBJ1-6|TRBV6-5
TGTGCCAGCAGTTACTTAGGACAGGGGGATTCACCCCTCCACTTT
CASSYLGQGDSPLHF
>NA|NA|TRBJ2-7|TRBV6-1
TGTGCCAGCAGTGAATCAGTGACGGAGCAGTACTTC
CASSESVTEQYF
>TRBD2|NA|TRBJ2-3|TRBV11-2
TGTGCCAGCAGACCTTATGGGGGGGGAACAGATACGCAGTATTTT
CASRPYGGGTDTQYF
>NA|NA|TRBJ2-4|TRBV25-1
TGTGCCAGCAGTGCATACATGGGCATTCAGTACTTC
CASSAYMGIQYF
>NA|NA|TRBJ2-7|TRBV25-1
TGTGCCAGCAGTCCTAGTTCACCTAGCTCCTACGAGCAGTACTTC
CASSPSSPSSYEQYF
>TRBD2|NA|TRBJ2-1|TRBV11-2
TGTGCCAGCAGACCCTCCGGGACTAGCGTATACAATGAGCAGTTCTTC
CASRPSGTSVYNEQFF
>NA|NA|TRBJ2-3|TRBV5-6
TGTGCCAGCAGCTTGGTGCGCCCCACCCCAGATACGCAGTATTTT
CASSLVRPTPDTQYF
>NA|once|TRBJ1-1|TRBV7-2
TGTGCCAGCAGCTCCCCCTGGGGGGGAATGAACACTGAAGCTTTCTTT
CASSSPWGGMNTEAFF
>NA|NA|TRBJ2-6|TRBV19
TGTGCCAGTAGTGAAAGGACGGCTGGGGCCAACGTCCTGACTTTC
CASSERTAGANVLTF
>NA|NA|TRBJ2-1|TRBV27
TGTGCCAGCAGTTTCGGCGGAGAGCAGTTCTTC
CASSFGGEQFF
>TRBD1|NA|TRBJ1-2|TRBV11-2
TGTGCCAGCAGCCAGACAGGGGGAGGAGGCTACACCTTC
CASSQTGGGGYTF
>NA|NA|TRBJ1-5|TRBV7-2
TGTGCCAGCAGCTTAAGGGGCGGCAATCAGCCCCAGCATTTT
CASSLRGGNQPQHF
>NA|NA|TRBJ1-1|TRBV6-5
TGTGCCAGCAGTTACTCCACGTGGGGTCGGGGAGCTTTCTTT
CASSYSTWGRGAFF
>NA|NA|TRBJ2-6|TRBV5-4
TGTGCCAGCAGCTTGGAGGGGTCTGGGGCCAACGTCCTGACTTTC
CASSLEGSGANVLTF
>TRBD1|NA|TRBJ1-3|TRBV10-1
TGCGCCAGCAGTGAAAAGGGGGCGCCTGGAAACACCATATATTTT
CASSEKGAPGNTIYF
>NA|NA|TRBJ2-3|TRBV5-4
TGTGCCAGCAGCTTGACCGGATCTACAGATACGCAGTATTTT
CASSLTGSTDTQYF
>NA|NA|TRBJ2-5|TRBV6-5
TGTGCCAGCAGTAACGACAGGCCCCCGGAGACCCAGTACTTC
CASSNDRPPETQYF
>NA|NA|TRBJ1-3|TRBV4-1
TGCGCCAGCAGCCAAGGCGAAAACTCTGGAAACACCATATATTTT
CASSQGENSGNTIYF
>NA|NA|TRBJ2-7|TRBV6-6
TGTGCCAGTATCGGGACACCCTCCTACGAGCAGTACTTC
CASIGTPSYEQYF
>TRBD1|NA|TRBJ2-7|TRBV6-4
TGTGCCAGCAGAGCAGGGGGCGAGCAGTACTTC
CASRAGGEQYF
>NA|NA|TRBJ2-3|TRBV7-9
TGTGCCAGCAGCTCATCCTCGGCGCAGTATTTT
CASSSSSAQYF
>NA|NA|TRBJ2-7|TRBV5-1
TGCGCCAGCAGCTTGAACCTCTACGAGCAGTACTTC
CASSLNLYEQYF
>NA|NA|TRBJ2-1|TRBV6-5
TGTGCCAGCACTCACGGGCAGGCGACCAATGAGCAGTTCTTC
CASTHGQATNEQFF
>NA|NA|TRBJ1-5|TRBV27
TGTGCCAGCAGTCCTTCGGGCAATCAGCCCCAGCATTTT
CASSPSGNQPQHF
>NA|NA|TRBJ1-2|TRBV4-1
TGCGCCAGCAGCCCTGGGCAGGGGAGCTATGGCTACACCTTC
CASSPGQGSYGYTF
>NA|NA|TRBJ2-6|TRBV6-5
TGTGCCGCGCGTGGGGCCAACGTCCTGACTTTC
CAARGANVLTF
>NA|NA|TRBJ2-7|TRBV7-8
TGTGCCAGCAGCTTAGCGCTCGGGCGCTACTACGAGCAGTACTTC
CASSLALGRYYEQYF
>TRBD2|NA|TRBJ2-3|TRBV18
TGTGCCAGCTCACCTAGAAGCGGGAGGGGTACAGATACGCAGTATTTT
CASSPRSGRGTDTQYF